This TCR beta chain is drawn from a study of shared clonotypes between healthy human individuals. The germline V and J ends were trimmed by 3 bases and 7 bases, with 15 bases remaining between them. Germline V lookup: CDR1 ENHRY, CDR2 SYGVKD. CDR3 length: 14 amino acids. CD45RO-negative, CCR7-selected cells formed the naive CD8 fraction, which excluded terminally differentiated effector memory CD45RA+ cells. Study-level points and caveats: Non-shared clonotypes had lower generation probabilities than clonotypes shared by all four sorted-subset donors.

Assay used: immunoSEQ multiplex PCR; TCRdb lists only in-frame clones, some missing. The sample holds about 2,200,000 clones, about 92% seen once. Comment on this clone: Its specificity is not known.

This rearrangement joins TRBV10-3 to TRBJ2-5, with TRBD2 as a possible D gene (5 bases). The clonotype originates from a man younger than 30 in good health. Some clones in this sample may be carry-over from other donors' samples. Sample: naive CD8+ T cells from PBMCs. The CDR3 sequence is CAISDIDGMGTQYF. The CDR3 region has the DNA TGTGCCATCAGTGACATAGACGGGATGGGGACCCAGTACTTC.